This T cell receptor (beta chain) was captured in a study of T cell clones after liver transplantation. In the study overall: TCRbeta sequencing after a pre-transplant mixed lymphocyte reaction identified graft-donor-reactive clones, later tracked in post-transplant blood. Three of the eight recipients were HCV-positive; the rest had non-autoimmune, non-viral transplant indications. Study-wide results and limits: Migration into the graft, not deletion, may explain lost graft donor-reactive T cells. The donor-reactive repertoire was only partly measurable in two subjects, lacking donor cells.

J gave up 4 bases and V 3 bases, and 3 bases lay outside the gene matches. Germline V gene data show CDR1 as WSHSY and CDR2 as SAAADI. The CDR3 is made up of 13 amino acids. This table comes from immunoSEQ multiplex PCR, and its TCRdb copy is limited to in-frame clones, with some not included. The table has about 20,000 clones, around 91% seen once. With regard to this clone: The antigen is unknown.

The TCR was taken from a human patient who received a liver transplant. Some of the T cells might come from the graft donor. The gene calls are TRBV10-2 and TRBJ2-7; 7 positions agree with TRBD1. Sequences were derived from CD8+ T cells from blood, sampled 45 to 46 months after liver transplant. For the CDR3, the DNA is TGCGCCAGCAGTGAAGGGGGCGCTTACGAGCAGTACTTC. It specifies CASSEGGAYEQYF.